The clone carrying this TCR beta chain was detected many times. The data belong to a study of early T cells in non-severe SARS-CoV-2 infection. TCRdb fed the 5' RACE reads into MiXCR, producing one record per CDR3 protein. The sample holds about 48,000 distinct CDR3 sequences, 5.6% seen once. The CDR3 covers 14 residues. Trimming stripped 2 bases from V and 13 bases from J, with 15 bases between. The sequenced sample consisted of whole blood. The chain is built from TRBV12-3 or TRBV12-4 and TRBJ1-6; D call uncertain. The sequence was obtained from an adult who was a healthcare worker with PCR-confirmed SARS-CoV-2 infection or an uninfected control (not recorded which). The CDR3 sequence: CASSLRSTGLPLHF. The CDR3 DNA is TGTGCCAGCAGTTTAAGGAGTACGGGGTTGCCCCTCCACTTT.